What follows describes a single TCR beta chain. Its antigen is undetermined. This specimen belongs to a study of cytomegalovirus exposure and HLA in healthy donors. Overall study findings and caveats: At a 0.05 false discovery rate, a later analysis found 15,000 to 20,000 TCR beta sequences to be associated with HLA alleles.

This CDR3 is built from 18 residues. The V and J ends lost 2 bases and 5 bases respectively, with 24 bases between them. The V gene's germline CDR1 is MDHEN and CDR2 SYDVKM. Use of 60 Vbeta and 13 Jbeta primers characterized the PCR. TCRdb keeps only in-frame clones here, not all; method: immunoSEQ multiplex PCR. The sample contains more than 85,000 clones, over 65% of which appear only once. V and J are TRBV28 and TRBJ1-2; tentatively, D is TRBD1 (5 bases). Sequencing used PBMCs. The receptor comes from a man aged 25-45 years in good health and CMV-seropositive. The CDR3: CASSLPSLPGFPSYGYTF. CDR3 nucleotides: TGTGCCAGCAGTTTACCGAGCCTTCCAGGGTTCCCTTCATATGGCTACACCTTC.